This TCR beta chain appears in the sequencing data of a study of spatial heterogeneity in lung cancer. The V end lost 3 bases, the J end lost 5 bases, and 11 bases lay between the germline ends. The germline CDR1 and CDR2 sequences are SGHTA and FQGNSA. The length of the CDR3 is 15 residues. Time point reported: sample taken at primary tumor resection. Unsorted tumor, nontumor lung tissue or cryopreserved PBMC supplied the whole RNA. A total of about 73 untreated early-stage non-small cell lung cancer patients served as donors. This clonotype was found a few times. TCRdb called the 5' RACE reads again in MiXCR, with one record for every CDR3 protein. The sample shows tens of thousands of distinct CDR3 sequences, more than 6.5% of them seen only once.

Sequences were derived from PBMCs, sampled at surgery. The chain carries TRBV7-2 and TRBJ1-6; D might be TRBD1 (6 bases). The source of this sequence is a male donor with early-stage non-small cell lung cancer. CDR3 coding DNA: TGTGCCAGCAGCTTCCAGGGGAGGAATAATTCACCCCTCCACTTT. Translating gives CASSFQGRNNSPLHF. Combining the CDR3 with reference TRBV7-2 and TRBJ1-6 gives the whole variable domain GAGVSQSPSNKVTEKGKDVELRCDPISGHTALYWYRQSLGQGLEFLIYFQGNSAPDKSGLPSDRFSAERTGGSVSTLTIQRTQQEDSAVYLCASSFQGRNNSPLHFGNGTRLTVT.